This T cell receptor (beta chain) was captured by sequencing in a study of blood T cell repertoires in COVID-19. The wider study: There were acute and convalescent COVID-19 samples, and they came from the United States, Italy and Spain. The analysed material was cDNA or gDNA that came from T cells, B-cell-depleted T cells, or PBMCs.

Study processing details: Scientists estimated how many nucleated cells there were by amplifying reference gene primers. Here immunoSEQ multiplex PCR was the method, and the copy in TCRdb shows in-frame clones only, minus some. That table furnishes V, J and clone size, whereas the DNA furnished D and trimming. The sample contains around 140,000 clones, approximately 88% of which appear only once. V gave up 7 bases and J gave up 6 bases, with 13 bases separating them. The CDR3 consists of 14 residues. Germline values: CDR1 PRHDT, CDR2 FYEKMQ (reference sequence). This clone was seen just once. The sequence derives from a woman aged 80 or over with acute or convalescent COVID-19. Sequenced material: peripheral blood. V gene TRBV13 combines with J gene TRBJ1-6; no clear D gene. The CDR3, as DNA: TGTGCCAGCATGGTGGGGAGTTCTAATTCACCCCTCCACTTT. Translation: CASMVGSSNSPLHF.